This TCR beta chain was sequenced during a study of cytomegalovirus exposure and HLA in healthy donors. CDR3 size: 13 residues. Primers: 60 Vbeta forward and 13 Jbeta reverse. The table came from immunoSEQ multiplex PCR; TCRdb's copy has only in-frame clones and leaves some out. This table has some 160,000 clones, over 75% appearing once. As regards this clone: The antigen is undetermined.

Study outcomes and limitations: Listed as cytomegalovirus-associated were about 160 TCR beta chains. TCR sequences were mostly rare, though some public TCRs occurred in many donors.

The V call is TRBV12-2, the J call TRBJ2-7; the table's D call, TRBD1, was not checked against the DNA. TRBV12-2 has pseudogene status. Sequencing was performed on PBMCs. This clonotype originated in a woman aged 50 to 60 in good health and CMV-seronegative. The CDR3 loop reads CASGPAPSYEQYF. The CDR3 nucleotides read TGTGCAAGTGGCCCCGCACCATCCTACGAGCAGTACTTC.